A selection of T cell receptor beta chains follows, all from one sample in a study of blood T cell repertoires in COVID-19. Profiled with immunoSEQ multiplex PCR; TCRdb holds only in-frame clones, not every one. The sample gives roughly 300,000 clones, about four fifths of which show up once; more than 1.4% is in the top ten. Specimen: peripheral blood. Receptor source: a human donor with COVID-19, enrolled during active disease. The donor label of this sample is uncertain. The CDR3 runs from the conserved cysteine through the conserved F or W. A D gene is named only where the DNA matches it firmly. Where a row states a size, it is once, few, many or the class of an expanded clone; other rows omit it.

d_gene	abundance	j_gene	v_gene	CDR3nt	CDR3aa
-	-	TRBJ1-2	TRBV6-2/TRBV6-3	TGTGCCAGCAGTTACATGCGTTATGGCTACACCTTC	CASSYMRYGYTF
-	-	TRBJ2-2	TRBV10-3	TGTGCCATCAGTGAAAGAGCGACCAACACCGGGGAGCTGTTTTTT	CAISERATNTGELFF
TRBD1	-	TRBJ2-2	TRBV28	TGTGCCAGCAGTCTACCGGGACAGGGAGTAACCGGGGAGCTGTTTTTT	CASSLPGQGVTGELFF
TRBD2	-	TRBJ2-2	TRBV7-2	TGTGCCAGCAGCCCGGGACTACCGAACACCGGGGAGCTGTTTTTT	CASSPGLPNTGELFF
TRBD2	many	TRBJ2-7	TRBV7-8	TGTGCCAGCAGCTTAGGACGGGAGGGCTACGAGCAGTACTTC	CASSLGREGYEQYF
TRBD2	-	TRBJ2-7	TRBV20-1	TGCAGTGCTACTGATGGGACTAGCGGGAAGAGCTCCTACGAGCAGTACTTC	CSATDGTSGKSSYEQYF
-	-	TRBJ1-4	TRBV27	TGTGCCAGCAGCCTCGCGGGGGGGAATGAAAAACTGTTTTTT	CASSLAGGNEKLFF
TRBD2	-	TRBJ2-7	TRBV6-6	TGTGCCAGCAGTTATCCGAACGGGAGGGCCACCTACGAGCAGTACTTC	CASSYPNGRATYEQYF
TRBD2	-	TRBJ2-1	TRBV2	TGTGCCAGCAGCTCCGGGACTAGCTCCTACAATGAGCAGTTCTTC	CASSSGTSSYNEQFF
TRBD1	-	TRBJ1-3	TRBV5-1	TGCGCCAGCAGCTTGGTAGGGGGCCGCTCTGGAAACACCATATATTTT	CASSLVGGRSGNTIYF
-	-	TRBJ1-1	TRBV7-2	TGTGCCAGCAGCTTACAGGAGAACACTGAAGCTTTCTTT	CASSLQENTEAFF
-	-	TRBJ1-5	TRBV9	TGTGCCAGCAGCGCGAGAGAAGGGGATCAGCCCCAGCATTTT	CASSAREGDQPQHF
-	-	TRBJ1-5	TRBV6-4	TGTGCCAGCAGTGAAACAGAAAATCAGCCCCAGCATTTT	CASSETENQPQHF
-	-	TRBJ2-7	TRBV5-6	TGTGCCAGCAGCTTAAGGGTCAAACAGGCCTCCTACGAGCAGTACTTC	CASSLRVKQASYEQYF
-	-	TRBJ1-2	TRBV21-1	TGTGCCAGCAGCAAAGAAGGCAGGGGGCGCGACTATGGCTACACCTTC	CASSKEGRGRDYGYTF
-	-	TRBJ1-3	TRBV18	TGTGCCAGCTCACTAGGAAGCGGGACACACGATGGAAACACCATATATTTT	CASSLGSGTHDGNTIYF
TRBD1	-	TRBJ1-1	TRBV7-9	TGTGCCAGCAGCTTAGGGCCGACAGGGGGCTCTGAAGCTTTCTTT	CASSLGPTGGSEAFF
TRBD1	-	TRBJ1-1	TRBV7-2	TGTGCCAGCAAACCGACATTAGGGGGCGCGAACACTGAAGCTTTCTTT	CASKPTLGGANTEAFF
TRBD1	-	TRBJ1-4	TRBV28	TGTGCCAGCAGTTTAAGGTGGGGGACAGGGGTTGAAAAACTGTTTTTT	CASSLRWGTGVEKLFF
-	-	TRBJ1-1	TRBV5-8	TGTGCCAGCAGCTCTAACAGGTTCACAGCTTTCTTT	CASSSNRFTAFF
TRBD2	-	TRBJ2-7	TRBV10-3	TGTGCCATCAATCCGGGACTAGAGACCTACGAGCAGTACTTC	CAINPGLETYEQYF
TRBD1	once	TRBJ1-5	TRBV10-3	TGTGCCATCAGTGGTGACAGGGGGAATCAGCCCCAGCATTTT	CAISGDRGNQPQHF
TRBD2	-	TRBJ2-1	TRBV28	TGTGCCAGCAGCACCGGGACTAGCGGAATCAATGAGCAGTTCTTC	CASSTGTSGINEQFF
-	-	TRBJ1-5	TRBV2	TGTGCCAGCAGTGCTCAGTTTCTTGGCAATCAGCCCCAGCATTTT	CASSAQFLGNQPQHF
-	-	TRBJ1-6	TRBV2	TGTGCCACCGAGAGAGACTTTACGAGCTCCTATAATTCACCCCTCCACTTT	CATERDFTSSYNSPLHF
TRBD1	-	TRBJ2-7	TRBV3-1/TRBV3-2	TGTGCCAGCAGCCAATTTGGCGCCGGGACAGGGAGACCCTACGAGCAGTACTTC	CASSQFGAGTGRPYEQYF
TRBD1	-	TRBJ1-3	TRBV4-3	TGCGCCAGCAGCCCGTCAGGGGGCGCGGGGGGAAACACCATATATTTT	CASSPSGGAGGNTIYF
-	-	TRBJ2-3	TRBV7-2	TGTGCCAGCAGCCCGACTTCTCCCGCTTTTGATACGCAGTATTTT	CASSPTSPAFDTQYF
-	-	TRBJ1-3	TRBV3-1/TRBV3-2	TGTGCCAGCAGCCAAGTAGGACAGACCTCTGGAAACACCATATATTTT	CASSQVGQTSGNTIYF
-	-	TRBJ1-2	TRBV5-1	TGCGCCAGCAGCTTAATGACAGACAACTATGGCTACACCTTC	CASSLMTDNYGYTF
TRBD1	-	TRBJ1-2	TRBV6-4	TGTGCCAGCAGTGTAGCAGGGGGATCTGGCTACACCTTC	CASSVAGGSGYTF
TRBD2	-	TRBJ2-1	TRBV30	TGTGCCTGGAGTGTATCCCTAGCGGGAGAGGGAGAGCAGTTCTTC	CAWSVSLAGEGEQFF
-	-	TRBJ1-6	TRBV28	TGTGCCAGCAGTAGAACCCGGACAGTTAATTCACCCCTCCACTTT	CASSRTRTVNSPLHF
-	-	TRBJ1-2	TRBV6-5	TGTGCCAGCAGTTACTCGGGGGGGCGGGACTATGGCTACACCTTC	CASSYSGGRDYGYTF
TRBD2	-	TRBJ2-3	TRBV28	TGTGCCAGTAGCCGGGGGGACACAGATACGCAGTATTTT	CASSRGDTDTQYF
TRBD1	-	TRBJ2-2	TRBV28	TGTGCCAGCAGCAGTGGACAGGGGAACACCGGGGAGCTGTTTTTT	CASSSGQGNTGELFF
-	-	TRBJ1-4	TRBV28	TGTGCCAGCAGTCCATGGTCGGACACCGGAAGGGGGAAACTGTTTTTT	CASSPWSDTGRGKLFF
-	once	TRBJ2-7	TRBV5-6	TGTGCCAGCAGCTTGGACTATGGGGCCGGACAGTCCTACGAGCAGTACTTC	CASSLDYGAGQSYEQYF
TRBD1	once	TRBJ2-3	TRBV27	TGTGCCAGCAGTCACCGAATCGGGACAGGGGATTGGGATACGCAGTATTTT	CASSHRIGTGDWDTQYF
-	few	TRBJ1-1	TRBV7-9	TGTGCCAGCATCCTAGGAGAGGACACTGAAGCTTTCTTT	CASILGEDTEAFF
TRBD1	-	TRBJ1-1	TRBV7-9	TGTGCCAGCAGCCAGGGGGCCGACACTGAAGCTTTCTTT	CASSQGADTEAFF
TRBD2	few	TRBJ2-7	TRBV4-3	TGCGCCAGCAGCCAAGTGACTAGCGGGAGTGGGTCCTACGAGCAGTACTTC	CASSQVTSGSGSYEQYF
TRBD2	-	TRBJ2-7	TRBV7-6	TGTGCCAGCAGCTCCGGGGGCCGGACTAGCGGGAAGAGGAACGAGCAGTACTTC	CASSSGGRTSGKRNEQYF
-	-	TRBJ2-3	TRBV9	TGTGCCAGCAGCCCGGACTCTTCCACAGATACGCAGTATTTT	CASSPDSSTDTQYF
TRBD1	-	TRBJ1-2	TRBV29-1	TGCAGCGTTGAAGGGGACAGGGATTACTATGGCTACACCTTC	CSVEGDRDYYGYTF